This T cell receptor (beta chain) was obtained from a study of T cell responses to AZD1222 COVID-19 vaccine. Findings of the study overall: Spike was spanned by vaccine-associated CD4 TCRs, which were dominant at 160-218 and 743-854. White British donors predominated, females outnumbered males, and clonal diversity was possibly underestimated. Reportedly, nearly half of unique spike TCRs recognized epitopes outside B.1.351/B.1.1.7 mutations.

Worth noting for this clone: No antigen is known for it.

Between the trimmed V and J ends, which lost 11 bases and 1 base, there was a span of 20 bases. CDR1 and CDR2 from the germline V gene are WNHNN and SYGVQD (reference sequence). This CDR3 contains 16 residues. Assay: immunoSEQ multiplex PCR; the TCRdb copy retains only in-frame clones and omits some. Of under 100,000 clones listed, roughly 94% are singletons. This clonotype originated in an adult in good health. Sequencing used peripheral blood, obtained on day 0 of MenACWY control vaccination. The rearrangement uses TRBV10-1 and TRBJ2-2, with D perhaps given as TRBD1 or TRBD2 (5 bases each). The CDR3 region has the DNA TGCGCCTTCTTCCCCCGGACTGGGGGGAACACCGGGGAGCTGTTTTTT. This sequence encodes CAFFPRTGGNTGELFF.